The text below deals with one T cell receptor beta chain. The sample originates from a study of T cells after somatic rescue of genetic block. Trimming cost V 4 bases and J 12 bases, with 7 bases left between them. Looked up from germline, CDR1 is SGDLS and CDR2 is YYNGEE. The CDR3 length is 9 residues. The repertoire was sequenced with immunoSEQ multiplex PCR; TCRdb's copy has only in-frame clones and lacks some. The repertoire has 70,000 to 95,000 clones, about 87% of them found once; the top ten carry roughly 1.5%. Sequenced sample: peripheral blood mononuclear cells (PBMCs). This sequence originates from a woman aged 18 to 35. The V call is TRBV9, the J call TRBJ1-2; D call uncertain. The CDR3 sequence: CASSPADTF. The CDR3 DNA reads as TGTGCCAGCAGCCCAGCAGACACCTTC.